This T cell receptor (beta chain) is from a study of long-term antiretroviral therapy in people with HIV. At the level of the study: About a decade before 2015, the earliest samples were taken when ART was typically delayed. Study observations and caveats: Post-treatment diversity went higher with ART but stayed below transplant donor controls.

Participants who had HIV were, without exception, treated in the United States. Looked up from germline, CDR1 is KGHSH and CDR2 is LQKENI. V gave up 0 bases and J gave up 0 bases, with 9 bases separating them. This CDR3 has 16 amino acids. About this clone itself: Its antigen is currently unknown.

Researchers ran immunoSEQ v3.0 at survey level. Clones were read by immunoSEQ multiplex PCR, and TCRdb kept only the in-frame ones, dropping some. The sample holds 35,000 or so clones, approximately 85% seen once. The chain recombines TRBV18 with TRBJ1-3; possibly TRBD1 for D (5 bases). Sequencing used unsorted PBMCs, obtained 2.2 years after starting antiretroviral therapy. This TCR was recovered from a man younger than 35 with HIV. The CDR3 DNA reads TGTGCCAGCTCACCACCGGGGAGGGGCTCTGGAAACACCATATATTTT. This encodes CASSPPGRGSGNTIYF.